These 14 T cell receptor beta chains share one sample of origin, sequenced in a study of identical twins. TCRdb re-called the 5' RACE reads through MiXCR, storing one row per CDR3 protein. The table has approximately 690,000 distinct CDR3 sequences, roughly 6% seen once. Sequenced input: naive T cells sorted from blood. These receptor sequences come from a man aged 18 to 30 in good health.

The CDR3 region has the DNA TGTGCCAGCAGCCAGGGACTAGCGGGAGGTCTCACCGGGGAGCTGTTTTTT. Amino acids: CASSQGLAGGLTGELFF. The V call is TRBV3-1, the J call TRBJ2-2, with 15 bases matching TRBD2. The V and J ends lost 3 bases and 4 bases, in that order; junction bases with no gene match: 3. The CDR3 extends over 17 amino acids. Germline V gene sequence: CDR1 LGHDT, CDR2 YNNKEL (reference sequence).

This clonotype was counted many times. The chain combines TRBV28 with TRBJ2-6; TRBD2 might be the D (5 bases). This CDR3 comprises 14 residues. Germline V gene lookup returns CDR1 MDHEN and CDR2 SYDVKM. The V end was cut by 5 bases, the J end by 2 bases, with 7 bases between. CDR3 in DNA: TGTGCCAGCAGTATAGCGACTGGGGCCAACGTCCTGACTTTC. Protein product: CASSIATGANVLTF.

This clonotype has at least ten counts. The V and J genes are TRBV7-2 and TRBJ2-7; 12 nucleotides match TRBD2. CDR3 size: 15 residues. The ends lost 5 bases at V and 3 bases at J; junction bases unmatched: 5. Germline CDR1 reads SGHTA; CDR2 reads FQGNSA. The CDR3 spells CASSKRLAGDYEQYF. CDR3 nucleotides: TGTGCCAGCAGCAAACGACTAGCGGGAGACTACGAGCAGTACTTC.

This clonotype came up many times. Here the CDR3 DNA reads TGTGCCAGCAGCCAAGTGACTACTGACAATGAGCAGTTCTTC. Amino acids: CASSQVTTDNEQFF. This sequence joins TRBV3-1 and TRBJ2-1; TRBD2 is a possible D gene (5 bases). Germline-derived CDR1 and CDR2 are LGHDT and YNNKEL (reference sequence). Trimming removed 1 base from V and 5 bases from J, with 9 bases in between. The CDR3 covers 14 residues.

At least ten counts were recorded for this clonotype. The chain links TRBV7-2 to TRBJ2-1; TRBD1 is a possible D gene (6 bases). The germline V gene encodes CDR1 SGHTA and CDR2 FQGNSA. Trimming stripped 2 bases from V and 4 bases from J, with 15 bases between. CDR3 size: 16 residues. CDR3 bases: TGTGCCAGCAGCTTAAGGGGACAACCCCCTTACAATGAGCAGTTCTTC. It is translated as CASSLRGQPPYNEQFF.

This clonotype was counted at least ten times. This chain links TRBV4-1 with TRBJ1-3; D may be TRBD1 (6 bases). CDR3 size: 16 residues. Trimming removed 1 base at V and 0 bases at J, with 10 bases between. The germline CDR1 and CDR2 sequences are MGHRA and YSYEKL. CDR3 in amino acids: CASSQVGALSGNTIYF. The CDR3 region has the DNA TGCGCCAGCAGCCAAGTGGGGGCGCTCTCTGGAAACACCATATATTTT.

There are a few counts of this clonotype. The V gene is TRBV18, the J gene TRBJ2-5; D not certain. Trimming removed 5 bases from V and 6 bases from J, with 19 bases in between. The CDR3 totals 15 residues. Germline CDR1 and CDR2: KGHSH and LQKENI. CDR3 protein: CASSGELGPIKTQYF. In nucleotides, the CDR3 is TGTGCCAGCTCAGGAGAATTGGGCCCGATCAAGACCCAGTACTTC. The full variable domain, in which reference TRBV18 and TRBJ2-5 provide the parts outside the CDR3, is NAGVMQNPRHLVRRRGQEARLRCSPMKGHSHVYWYRQLPEEGLKFMVYLQKENIIDESGMPKERFSAEFPKEGPSILRIQQVVRGDSAAYFCASSGELGPIKTQYFGPGTRLLVL.

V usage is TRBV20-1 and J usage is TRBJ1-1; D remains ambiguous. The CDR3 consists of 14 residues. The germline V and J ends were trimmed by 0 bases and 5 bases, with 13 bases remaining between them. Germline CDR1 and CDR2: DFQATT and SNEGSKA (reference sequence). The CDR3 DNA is TGCAGTGCTAGAGAAGGTGGAATCGGAACTGAAGCTTTCTTT. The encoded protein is CSAREGGIGTEAFF.

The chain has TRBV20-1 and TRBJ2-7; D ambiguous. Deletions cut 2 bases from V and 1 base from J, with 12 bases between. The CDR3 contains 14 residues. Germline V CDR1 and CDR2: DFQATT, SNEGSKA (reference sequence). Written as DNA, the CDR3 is TGCAGTGCTAGAATTGGCGGTGAATCCTACGAGCAGTACTTC. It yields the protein CSARIGGESYEQYF.

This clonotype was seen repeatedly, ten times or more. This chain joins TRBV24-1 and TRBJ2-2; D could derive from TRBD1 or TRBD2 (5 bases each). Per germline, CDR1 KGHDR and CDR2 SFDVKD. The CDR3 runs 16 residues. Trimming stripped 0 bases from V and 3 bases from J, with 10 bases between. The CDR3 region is CATSDLRGAHTGELFF. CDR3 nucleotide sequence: TGTGCCACCAGTGATTTGCGAGGGGCGCACACCGGGGAGCTGTTTTTT.

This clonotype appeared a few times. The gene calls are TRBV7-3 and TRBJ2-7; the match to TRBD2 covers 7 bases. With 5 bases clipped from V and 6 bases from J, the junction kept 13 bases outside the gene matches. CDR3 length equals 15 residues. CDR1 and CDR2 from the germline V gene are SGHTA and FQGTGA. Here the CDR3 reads CASSTRGLDIVEQYF. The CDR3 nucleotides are TGTGCCAGCAGCACCCGTGGACTAGACATCGTCGAGCAGTACTTC.

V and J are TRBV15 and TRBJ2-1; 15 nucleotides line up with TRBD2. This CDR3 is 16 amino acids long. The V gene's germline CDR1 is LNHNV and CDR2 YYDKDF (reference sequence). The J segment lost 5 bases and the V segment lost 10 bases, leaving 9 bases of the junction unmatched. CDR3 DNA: TGTGCCAGCGGTACGGGACTAGCGGGGGGAAACAATGAGCAGTTCTTC. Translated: CASGTGLAGGNNEQFF.

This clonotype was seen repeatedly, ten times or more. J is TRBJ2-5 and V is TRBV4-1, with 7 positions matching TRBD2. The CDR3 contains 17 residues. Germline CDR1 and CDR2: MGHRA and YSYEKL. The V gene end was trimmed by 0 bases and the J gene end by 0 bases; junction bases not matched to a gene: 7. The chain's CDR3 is CASSQEATAGYQETQYF. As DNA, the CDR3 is TGCGCCAGCAGCCAAGAGGCGACAGCGGGATACCAAGAGACCCAGTACTTC.

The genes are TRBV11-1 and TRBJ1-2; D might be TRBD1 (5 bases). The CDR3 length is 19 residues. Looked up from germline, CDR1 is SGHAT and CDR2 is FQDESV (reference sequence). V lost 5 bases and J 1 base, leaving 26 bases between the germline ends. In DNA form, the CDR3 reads TGTGCCAGCAGCCCACTACTAGGGGCAGACCGTCGAAGTAACTATGGCTACACCTTC. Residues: CASSPLLGADRRSNYGYTF.